The 32 T cell receptor beta chains below were found in one sample sequenced in a study of blood T cells in healthy people across ages. Primers used in a second PCR of about 7 to 11 cycles were a sample-barcoded 5' primer and a J-beta primer mix. Each CDR3 protein gets one entry after TCRdb re-called the 5' RACE reads with MiXCR. Among over 1.5 million distinct CDR3 sequences listed, approximately 50% were seen once. The sample consisted of blood. These receptors were taken from a woman aged 40 to 50 in good health.

This clonotype was seen once. V is TRBV6-1 and J is TRBJ2-1; 11 bases agree with TRBD2. The CDR3 spans 15 residues. V was pared by 1 base and J by 9 bases, with 5 bases of the junction left unmatched. Germline V gives CDR1 MNHNS, CDR2 SASEGT. Written as DNA, the CDR3 is TGTGCCAGCAGTGAAGGACTAGCGGGGAGCGGTGAGCAGTTCTTC. Translated: CASSEGLAGSGEQFF.

The V call is TRBV4-2, the J call TRBJ1-1; possible D gene TRBD1, 6 bases. CDR1 LGHNA and CDR2 YNFKEQ come from the germline V gene. This CDR3 has 13 amino acids. Trimming cost V 3 bases and J 4 bases, with 9 bases left between them. The CDR3 sequence is CASSHEGGTEAFF. CDR3 nucleotide sequence: TGTGCCAGCAGCCACGAGGGGGGCACTGAAGCTTTCTTT.

The chain uses TRBV20-1 and TRBJ2-1; TRBD2 aligns across 10 bases. The V gene's germline CDR1 is DFQATT and CDR2 SNEGSKA (reference sequence). The CDR3 spans 17 residues. V was pared by 0 bases and J by 7 bases, with 12 bases of the junction left unmatched. CDR3 sequence: CSARDPQRGGLRNEQFF. DNA for the CDR3: TGCAGTGCTAGAGATCCCCAGCGGGGGGGCCTCAGGAATGAGCAGTTCTTC.

This clonotype was seen only a few times. The CDR3 DNA is TGTGCCAGCAGCCGGCGGACTAGCGGCTCCTACGAGCAGTACTTC. As protein: CASSRRTSGSYEQYF. The genes are TRBV7-2 and TRBJ2-7; TRBD2 matches 10 bases. V gave up 5 bases and J gave up 0 bases; unmatched junction bases: 4. The CDR3 is 15 amino acids. Germline CDR1 and CDR2: SGHTA and FQGNSA. The whole variable domain, remainder taken from reference TRBV7-2 and TRBJ2-7, is GAGVSQSPSNKVTEKGKDVELRCDPISGHTALYWYRQSLGQGLEFLIYFQGNSAPDKSGLPSDRFSAERTGGSVSTLTIQRTQQEDSAVYLCASSRRTSGSYEQYFGPGTRLTVT.

The rearrangement uses TRBV7-2 and TRBJ2-7; D is unclear. Trimming pared 3 bases from V and 2 bases from J, leaving 17 bases between. The CDR3 has 16 amino acids. The V gene's germline CDR1 is SGHTA and CDR2 FQGNSA. The CDR3 is CASSFTRTAQPYEQYF. CDR3 DNA sequence: TGTGCCAGCAGCTTTACCCGGACCGCTCAGCCCTACGAGCAGTACTTC.

This rearrangement joins TRBV20-1 to TRBJ2-3; perhaps TRBD2 as D (6 bases). Germline assignment: CDR1 DFQATT and CDR2 SNEGSKA (reference sequence). The CDR3 consists of 17 residues. Between the trimmed V and J ends, which lost 0 bases and 6 bases, there was a span of 22 bases. CDR3 DNA: TGCAGTGCTAGAGATGGGAGGAAGGCGGGTCTCGAGGATACGCAGTATTTT. Its translation: CSARDGRKAGLEDTQYF.

V and J are TRBV27 and TRBJ2-1, with 8 bases aligning to TRBD2. The CDR3 runs 16 residues. Germline assignment: CDR1 MNHEY and CDR2 SMNVEV (reference sequence). With 2 bases clipped from V and 10 bases from J, the junction kept 13 bases outside the gene matches. The DNA of the CDR3 is TGTGCCAGCAGTTTACCCTTTAGCGGGGACCCCAGAGAGCAGTTCTTC. Translation: CASSLPFSGDPREQFF.

The gene calls are TRBV28 and TRBJ2-3, with 12 nucleotides matching TRBD2. Germline V gene data show CDR1 as MDHEN and CDR2 as SYDVKM. Germline trimming cut 4 bases from V and 4 bases from J; bases unmatched to any gene: 9. The CDR3 is 17 amino acids. The DNA of the CDR3 is TGTGCCAGCAGTTACCTAGCGGGGGGGCTGAGTGCAGATACGCAGTATTTT. Translated: CASSYLAGGLSADTQYF.

The chain couples TRBV15 to TRBJ1-4, with 11 nucleotides matching TRBD1. There are 15 residues in the CDR3. With 5 bases clipped from V and 8 bases from J, the junction kept 7 bases outside the gene matches. Germline CDR1 LNHNV, CDR2 YYDKDF (reference sequence). Written as DNA, the CDR3 is TGTGCCACCAGCGACAGGACAGGGGGCAGAGAAAAACTGTTTTTT. As protein: CATSDRTGGREKLFF.

The chain is built from TRBV21-1 and TRBJ1-2. TRBV21-1 is assigned pseudogene status. The CDR3 length is 14 residues. The CDR3 here is CASSKEELGYGYTF. The CDR3 DNA is TGTGCCAGCAGCAAGGAAGAGCTTGGCTACGGCTACACCTTC.

The rearrangement uses TRBV3-1 and TRBJ2-7, with 7 nucleotides matching TRBD2. The CDR3 is 15 amino acids. The germline gives CDR1 LGHDT, CDR2 YNNKEL (reference sequence). With V trimmed by 1 base and J by 1 base, 4 bases remained unmatched. CDR3 sequence (DNA): TGTGCCAGCAGCCAAGCGGGGGGTAGATCCTACGAGCAGTACTTC. Translated: CASSQAGGRSYEQYF.

This clonotype is a singleton in its sample. The CDR3 nucleotides read TGCGCCAGCAGCCAAGAATGGGACTTTTGGTATGGCTACACCTTC. This translates into CASSQEWDFWYGYTF. The chain uses TRBV4-1 and TRBJ1-2, with D possibly TRBD1 on 5 matching bases. V lost 0 bases, J lost 5 bases, and 13 bases lay in between. This CDR3 is 15 amino acids long. Germline lookup yields CDR1 MGHRA and CDR2 YSYEKL.

Concerning this clonotype itself: The junction does not match germline at one end; this may be a read error. The chain uses TRBV7-2 and TRBJ2-6; TRBD2 matches 11 bases. Germline CDR1 SGHTA, CDR2 FQGNSA. The CDR3 has 16 residues. CDR3 region: CAGRLLAGAGANVLTF. Here the CDR3 DNA reads TGTGCCGGCAGATTACTAGCGGGGGCTGGGGCCAACGTCCTGACTTTC.

DNA of the CDR3: TGCAGTGCTAGAGATCCCATGGGGGGCGGCACAGATACGCAGTATTTT. As protein: CSARDPMGGGTDTQYF. This chain links TRBV20-1 with TRBJ2-3; the D call may be TRBD1 or TRBD2 (6 bases each). This CDR3 region has 16 residues. V lost 0 bases, J lost 1 base, and 14 bases lay in between. CDR1 is DFQATT, CDR2 SNEGSKA, per germline (reference sequence).

V and J are TRBV28 and TRBJ1-6; 8 nucleotides match TRBD1. The V segment lost 3 bases and the J segment 9 bases; nucleotides outside the gene matches: 4. The CDR3 is 14 amino acids. The germline V gene has CDR1 MDHEN and CDR2 SYDVKM. CDR3 loop: CASSFETGVSPLHF. The DNA for the CDR3 is TGTGCCAGCAGTTTCGAGACAGGGGTTTCACCCCTCCACTTT.

The rearrangement uses TRBV28 and TRBJ1-6; 7 nucleotides align to TRBD1. The CDR3 is made up of 15 amino acids. CDR1 MDHEN and CDR2 SYDVKM come from the germline V gene. The V segment lost 2 bases and the J segment 7 bases; nucleotides outside the gene matches: 5. The CDR3 protein is CASSLPHRGNSPLHF. In nucleotides, the CDR3 is TGTGCCAGCAGTTTACCCCACAGGGGCAATTCACCCCTCCACTTT.

This clonotype was counted a few times. The chain uses TRBV6-6 and TRBJ2-7, with D perhaps matching TRBD2 (7 bases). V shed 1 base and J shed 7 bases, with 23 bases lying between them. Looked up from germline, CDR1 is MNHNY and CDR2 is SVGAGI (reference sequence). This CDR3 is built from 17 residues. The CDR3: CASSYFFAGATKWEQYF. In DNA form, the CDR3 reads TGTGCCAGCAGTTACTTCTTCGCGGGGGCGACGAAATGGGAGCAGTACTTC.

The chain carries TRBV5-1 and TRBJ2-7, with 7 bases lining up with TRBD1. The end of the DNA fits TRBJ2-4 better, so the J call may be wrong. Germline values: CDR1 SGHRS, CDR2 YFSETQ. The CDR3 contains 14 residues. The CDR3 region has the DNA TGCGCCAGCAGCCCCCGAGACAGGGTCGACATTCAGTACTTC. As protein: CASSPRDRVDIQYF.

J is TRBJ2-1 and V is TRBV7-2, with a weak D call TRBD1 (5 bases). CDR3 length: 16 amino acids. Between the trimmed V and J ends, which lost 6 bases and 0 bases, there was a span of 15 bases. In germline, CDR1 is SGHTA, CDR2 FQGNSA. CDR3 amino acids: CASRPHRLSSYNEQFF. CDR3 bases: TGTGCCAGCAGACCTCACAGGCTGAGCTCCTACAATGAGCAGTTCTTC.

Points on this clonotype: The conserved closing phenylalanine or tryptophan is absent in this CDR3, likely reflecting a read error. This chain uses TRBV27 with TRBJ2-5, with a tentative D call TRBD1 (6 bases). The germline CDR1 and CDR2 sequences are MNHEY and SMNVEV (reference sequence). This CDR3 is 13 amino acids long. Trimming left V 5 bases short and J 2 bases short, with 9 bases between. CDR3 in amino acids: CASSPQGQETQYL. The CDR3, as DNA: TGTGCCAGCAGTCCTCAGGGGCAAGAGACCCAGTACCTC.

The table lists this clonotype with a few counts. The CDR3 coding sequence is TGCAGCGTTGCGACCTTGGCCCGCCTCACCCGGGAGACCCAGTACTTC. Encoded protein: CSVATLARLTRETQYF. The chain links TRBV29-1 to TRBJ2-7; D is undetermined. The J call may be wrong; the DNA end is better matched by TRBJ2-5. The germline V gene encodes CDR1 SQVTM and CDR2 ANQGSEA. CDR3 length: 16 residues.

This chain joins TRBV21-1 and TRBJ2-3; the table's D call TRBD2 went unverified against the DNA. TRBV21-1 is assigned pseudogene status. CDR3 length: 11 residues. CDR3 sequence reads: CASADWEAQYF. As DNA, the CDR3 is TGTGCCTCGGCGGACTGGGAGGCGCAGTATTTT.

This chain links TRBV7-3 with TRBJ2-5, with 8 bases identical to TRBD1. J gave up 0 bases and V 5 bases, and 5 bases lay outside the gene matches. CDR1 is SGHTA and CDR2 is FQGTGA in the germline V gene. There are 15 residues in the CDR3. The CDR3 loop reads CASSRHRGYQETQYF. DNA of the CDR3: TGTGCCAGCAGCCGACACAGGGGGTACCAAGAGACCCAGTACTTC.

This clonotype showed up just a few times. The rearrangement uses TRBV4-1 and TRBJ2-3; no reliable D call. The germline V and J ends were trimmed by 2 bases and 4 bases, with 7 bases remaining between them. CDR1 MGHRA and CDR2 YSYEKL come from the germline V gene. The CDR3 is 13 residues long. This CDR3 reads CASSQTPSDTQYF. As DNA, the CDR3 is TGCGCCAGCAGCCAAACACCTTCAGATACGCAGTATTTT.

This chain connects TRBV29-1 to TRBJ2-1; the match to TRBD1 covers 9 bases. The CDR3 has 14 amino acids. Germline values: CDR1 SQVTM, CDR2 ANQGSEA. The trim removed 3 bases at V and 4 bases at J, leaving 4 bases unmatched. The CDR3 DNA is TGCAGCGTTGACGGGACAGGGTCGTACAATGAGCAGTTCTTC. Translating gives CSVDGTGSYNEQFF.

V and J are TRBV11-2 and TRBJ2-3; weak D call: TRBD2 (5 bases). From germline, CDR1 is SGHAT and CDR2 FQNNGV. This CDR3 is 14 amino acids long. Trimming removed 2 bases at V and 6 bases at J, with 12 bases between. This CDR3 reads CASSLSGPGDTQYF. The CDR3 DNA sequence: TGTGCCAGCAGCTTAAGTGGGCCGGGGGATACGCAGTATTTT.

V is TRBV29-1 and J is TRBJ2-3, with a weak D call TRBD2 (6 bases). Germline V gene sequence: CDR1 SQVTM, CDR2 ANQGSEA. Trimming took off 4 bases at V and 11 bases at J, with 16 bases between the two ends. There are 12 residues in the CDR3. CDR3 sequence: CSVGEGRQGQYF. The CDR3 bases are TGCAGCGTTGGAGAAGGGAGGCAGGGGCAGTATTTT.

The chain couples TRBV5-1 to TRBJ2-1; 13 positions agree with TRBD2. Germline V CDR1 and CDR2: SGHRS, YFSETQ. Losses at the gene ends were 0 bases for V and 3 bases for J; bases not matched to a gene: 6. The CDR3 has 18 residues. The CDR3 region has the DNA TGCGCCAGCAGCTTGGCCAGGACTAGCGGGGGCCTCTACAATGAGCAGTTCTTC. This translates into CASSLARTSGGLYNEQFF.

The rearrangement joins TRBV20-1 to TRBJ1-6, with 7 bases lining up with TRBD1. V gave up 6 bases and J gave up 8 bases; unmatched junction bases: 4. Germline loops: CDR1 DFQATT, CDR2 SNEGSKA (reference sequence). The CDR3 is made up of 12 amino acids. CDR3 nucleotide sequence: TGCAGTGCGAGACAGGGATATTCACCCCTCCACTTT. Translation gives CSARQGYSPLHF.

The V gene is TRBV5-1, the J gene TRBJ2-1; D not resolved. The CDR3 spans 12 residues. The V gene lost 0 bases and the J gene lost 9 bases, with 7 bases spanning the gap. Germline values: CDR1 SGHRS, CDR2 YFSETQ. DNA of the CDR3: TGCGCCAGCAGCTTGGACATGACTGAGCAGTTCTTC. It is translated as CASSLDMTEQFF.

In this sample, this clonotype turned up a few times. The J gene is TRBJ2-7, the V gene TRBV4-3, with 7 bases matching TRBD1. The CDR3 contains 15 residues. CDR1 is LGHNA, CDR2 YSLEER, per germline. The V gene end was trimmed by 5 bases and the J gene end by 0 bases; junction bases not matched to a gene: 7. CDR3 region: CASSIVRGNSYEQYF. The DNA for the CDR3 is TGCGCCAGCAGCATCGTCAGGGGGAACTCCTACGAGCAGTACTTC.

The gene calls are TRBV20-1 and TRBJ2-7; D possibly corresponds to TRBD2 (5 bases). The CDR3 spans 16 residues. The germline V and J ends were trimmed by 5 bases and 3 bases, with 23 bases remaining between them. Germline values: CDR1 DFQATT, CDR2 SNEGSKA (reference sequence). This chain's CDR3 is CSAPDRRSQRFYEQYF. As DNA, the CDR3 is TGCAGTGCTCCCGACCGGAGGAGCCAAAGATTCTACGAGCAGTACTTC.